This T cell receptor (beta chain) comes out of a study of CD8 T cells in Susac syndrome. Study conclusions and caveats: Clonal expansion of CD8+ cells in Susac peaked in TEMRA cells (and in active patients). That the number of individuals in its TCR sequencing and HLA analysis was relatively small was acknowledged by the study.

Details on this clonotype: Its target is unknown.

RNA amounts of roughly 0.45 to 1 ug underwent reverse transcription with random hexamers. With immunoSEQ multiplex PCR, TCR beta CDR3 was amplified across 54 Vbeta and 13 Jbeta. TCRdb fed the immunoSEQ multiplex PCR reads into MiXCR, producing one record per CDR3 protein. The sample shows some 200,000 distinct CDR3 sequences, roughly 94% of them seen only once. Germline V gene lookup returns CDR1 SGDLS and CDR2 YYNGEE. The CDR3 extends over 16 amino acids. Trimming removed 0 bases from V and 6 bases from J; junction bases left unmatched: 6. The chain links TRBV9 to TRBJ1-6; TRBD1 matches 7 bases. The TCR originated in a human donor with Susac syndrome. Sequenced material: CD8+ T cells from PBMCs. The CDR3 reads CASSVATAGGNSPLHF. In DNA, the CDR3 is TGTGCCAGCAGCGTAGCTACGGCAGGGGGTAATTCACCCCTCCACTTT.